These 20 T cell receptor beta chains were sequenced from one sample in a study of vaccination and CD4 T cells after COVID-19. Described treatment: roughly ten-day PBMC culture with coronavirus spike peptide pools or control peptides (ViraFEST assay). CD4+ T lymphocytes from the unexposed donor were collected before the COVID-19 pandemic (2011-2018). With the Oncomine TCR Beta short-read assay, DNA from cultured CD4+ T cells was sequenced. TCRdb analysed the PCR reads with MiXCR anew, one entry per CDR3 protein. Seen here are some 6,600 distinct CDR3 sequences, about 45% observed once, and the top ten hold roughly 25%. Their antigens remain unidentified. The sample taken for sequencing was CD4+ T cells from blood, cultured in vitro. The receptors were sampled from a human donor in good health.

The chain links TRBV6-1 to TRBJ2-1, with 10 nucleotides matching TRBD1. Trimming cost V 5 bases and J 2 bases; bases outside gene matches: 3. The germline gives CDR1 MNHNS, CDR2 SASEGT. The CDR3 is 15 amino acids. Here the CDR3 reads CASSTGQGAYNEQFF. The CDR3 nucleotides are TGTGCCAGCAGTACCGGACAGGGGGCCTACAATGAGCAGTTCTTC.

The rearrangement links TRBV4-3 to TRBJ1-1; D possibly corresponds to TRBD1 (5 bases). The CDR3 runs 18 residues. Germline loops: CDR1 LGHNA, CDR2 YSLEER. Trimming pared 3 bases from V and 4 bases from J, leaving 24 bases between. This CDR3 reads CASSHVIGLAGASTEAFF. The CDR3, as DNA: TGCGCCAGCAGCCACGTTATAGGCCTCGCCGGGGCGAGCACTGAAGCTTTCTTT.

This clonotype was seen a few times. The gene calls are TRBV10-2 and TRBJ1-6; D may be TRBD1 (6 bases). V was cut by 5 bases and J by 8 bases, with 16 bases left in between. This CDR3 spans 15 amino acids. Germline loops: CDR1 WSHSY, CDR2 SAAADI. CDR3 amino acids: CASSFQGRGDSPLHF. The DNA of the CDR3 is TGCGCCAGCAGTTTCCAGGGCAGGGGTGATTCACCCCTCCACTTT.

The J gene is TRBJ2-3, the V gene TRBV7-9, with 10 positions matching TRBD2. CDR3 length: 16 residues. Germline V gene data show CDR1 as SEHNR and CDR2 as FQNEAQ (reference sequence). V shed 6 bases, J shed 2 bases, and the junction held 8 bases outside the gene matches. In DNA form, the CDR3 reads TGTGCCAGCAGACGAGCCGGGACTAGCGCCACAGATACGCAGTATTTT. Its translation is CASRRAGTSATDTQYF.

The chain couples TRBV6-1 to TRBJ2-1, with a tentative D call TRBD1 (6 bases). With 8 bases removed from V and 8 bases from J, the gap between germline ends came to 10 bases. Germline values: CDR1 MNHNS, CDR2 SASEGT. The CDR3 runs 11 residues. Here the CDR3 DNA reads TGTGCCAGCCGCTACAGGGATGAGCAGTTCTTC. This translates into CASRYRDEQFF.

The V call is TRBV30, the J call TRBJ2-7; 8 bases are shared with TRBD1. CDR3 length: 16 residues. V was pared by 1 base and J by 3 bases, with 11 bases of the junction left unmatched. From germline, CDR1 is GTSNPN and CDR2 SVGIG (reference sequence). The DNA of the CDR3 is TGTGCCTGGAGTGCAAACGACAGGGGTAATAACTACGAGCAGTACTTC. It codes for CAWSANDRGNNYEQYF.

The chain recombines TRBV5-1 with TRBJ2-7; 9 bases match TRBD1. After removal of 2 bases from V and 0 bases from J, the junction contained 3 bases not matched to a gene. Germline V lookup: CDR1 SGHRS, CDR2 YFSETQ. The CDR3 runs 15 residues. CDR3 DNA: TGCGCCAGCAGCTTAGGACAGGGGAGCTCCTACGAGCAGTACTTC. Translation: CASSLGQGSSYEQYF.

This clonotype was seen a single time. The rearrangement joins TRBV10-3 to TRBJ2-5; TRBD1 agrees at 7 bases. Germline-derived CDR1 and CDR2 are ENHRY and SYGVKD. The CDR3 length is 13 residues. V gave up 6 bases and J gave up 1 base; unmatched junction bases: 2. In DNA, the CDR3 is TGTGCCATCAGCCGGGACAGCCAAGAGACCCAGTACTTC. Protein product: CAISRDSQETQYF.

This clonotype has just a few counts. This chain joins TRBV29-1 and TRBJ1-2; D unclear. V lost 4 bases and J lost 0, with 9 bases in between. CDR1 is SQVTM and CDR2 is ANQGSEA in the germline V gene. The CDR3 is 13 amino acids. Written as DNA, the CDR3 is TGCAGCGTTGTTGAGAGAACTAACTATGGCTACACCTTC. It codes for CSVVERTNYGYTF.

The V call is TRBV4-1, the J call TRBJ1-3, with a tentative D call TRBD1 (5 bases). V was cut by 4 bases and J by 1 base, with 17 bases left in between. The CDR3 runs 17 residues. Germline V gene sequence: CDR1 MGHRA, CDR2 YSYEKL. CDR3 sequence: CASSPQPPGSSGNTIYF. CDR3 nucleotides: TGCGCCAGCAGCCCCCAGCCTCCAGGGTCGTCTGGAAACACCATATATTTT.

The chain recombines TRBV6-5 with TRBJ2-2, with 8 bases matching TRBD2. The V and J ends lost 0 bases and 4 bases, in that order; junction bases with no gene match: 16. The V gene's germline CDR1 is MNHEY and CDR2 SVGAGI. CDR3 length: 20 residues. This CDR3 is CASSYSGIRGRLAGTGELFF. The CDR3 DNA reads as TGTGCCAGCAGTTACTCTGGTATCAGGGGTAGGCTAGCGGGCACCGGGGAGCTGTTTTTT.

The chain employs TRBV19 and TRBJ1-6, with D unclear. CDR1 is LNHDA and CDR2 is SQIVND in the germline V gene (reference sequence). This CDR3 is built from 16 residues. The germline V and J ends were trimmed by 3 bases and 7 bases, with 16 bases remaining between them. Here the CDR3 DNA reads TGTGCCAGTAGTATTGGATGGTGGGGAAACAATTCACCCCTCCACTTT. Its translation: CASSIGWWGNNSPLHF.

The rearrangement joins TRBV10-1 to TRBJ1-5; possibly TRBD1 for D (6 bases). Germline V gene sequence: CDR1 WNHNN, CDR2 SYGVQD (reference sequence). The CDR3 covers 13 residues. Deletions cut 3 bases from V and 7 bases from J, with 10 bases between. CDR3 residues: CASSDTGLQPQHF. For the CDR3, the DNA is TGCGCCAGCAGTGATACAGGGCTACAGCCCCAGCATTTT.

V gene TRBV12-3 or TRBV12-4 combines with J gene TRBJ2-3; 11 bases agree with TRBD2. This CDR3 has 15 amino acids. V shed 6 bases, J shed 2 bases, and the junction held 4 bases outside the gene matches. CDR3 sequence reads: CASRKLAGVTDTQYF. The CDR3, as DNA: TGTGCCAGCAGAAAACTAGCGGGGGTCACAGATACGCAGTATTTT.

The sample holds a few counts of this clonotype. The chain has TRBV20-1 and TRBJ1-5; a possible D gene is TRBD1 (6 bases). This CDR3 region has 14 residues. In germline, CDR1 is DFQATT, CDR2 SNEGSKA (reference sequence). CDR3 nucleotide sequence: TGCAGCGTTGGAAAGGGGGGCGGCAATCAGCCCCAGCATTTT. Amino acid sequence: CSVGKGGGNQPQHF.

As DNA, the CDR3 is TGTGCCAGCAGGAACTCAGGGGGAACCTACGAGCAGTACTTC. Its translation is CASRNSGGTYEQYF. The chain recombines TRBV6-1 with TRBJ2-7; 7 positions agree with TRBD1. This CDR3 region has 14 residues. J gave up 2 bases and V 6 bases, and 7 bases lay outside the gene matches. CDR1 and CDR2 from the germline V gene are MNHNS and SASEGT.

V usage is TRBV5-1 and J usage is TRBJ2-3, with TRBD2 matching 13 bases. CDR3 length equals 17 residues. The V and J ends lost 3 bases and 4 bases, in that order; junction bases with no gene match: 8. The germline V gene has CDR1 SGHRS and CDR2 YFSETQ. CDR3 region: CASSSWTSGSGSDTQYF. CDR3 bases: TGCGCCAGCAGCTCCTGGACTAGCGGGAGTGGATCAGATACGCAGTATTTT. Full variable domain (rest looked up from reference TRBV5-1 and TRBJ2-3): KAGVTQTPRYLIKTRGQQVTLSCSPISGHRSVSWYQQTPGQGLQFLFEYFSETQRNKGNFPGRFSGRQFSNSRSEMNVSTLELGDSALYLCASSSWTSGSGSDTQYFGPGTRLTVL.

The genes are TRBV7-2 and TRBJ1-1; a possible D gene is TRBD1 (5 bases). The CDR3 spans 14 residues. Trimming shortened V by 4 bases and J by 1 base, and 10 bases separated the two germline ends. Germline V lookup: CDR1 SGHTA, CDR2 FQGNSA. The CDR3 spells CASSSDNRNTEAFF. CDR3 DNA sequence: TGTGCCAGCAGCTCGGACAACCGGAACACTGAAGCTTTCTTT.

The V call is TRBV6-5, the J call TRBJ1-4; the D gene is possibly TRBD1 (5 bases). The CDR3 is 16 amino acids. Trimming stripped 2 bases from V and 3 bases from J, with 13 bases between. Germline-derived CDR1 and CDR2 are MNHEY and SVGAGI. The DNA for the CDR3 is TGTGCCAGCAGTTACCTCAGGAAGGGGCCTAATGAAAAACTGTTTTTT. Its translation is CASSYLRKGPNEKLFF.

This clonotype was counted between two and nine times. This rearrangement joins TRBV7-6 to TRBJ1-1; D unresolved. Trimming removed 5 bases from V and 2 bases from J, with 9 bases in between. The CDR3 runs 13 residues. Germline CDR1 SGHVS, CDR2 FNYEAQ. DNA for the CDR3: TGTGCCAGCAGCCAAGACTTAAACACTGAAGCTTTCTTT. This codes for CASSQDLNTEAFF.